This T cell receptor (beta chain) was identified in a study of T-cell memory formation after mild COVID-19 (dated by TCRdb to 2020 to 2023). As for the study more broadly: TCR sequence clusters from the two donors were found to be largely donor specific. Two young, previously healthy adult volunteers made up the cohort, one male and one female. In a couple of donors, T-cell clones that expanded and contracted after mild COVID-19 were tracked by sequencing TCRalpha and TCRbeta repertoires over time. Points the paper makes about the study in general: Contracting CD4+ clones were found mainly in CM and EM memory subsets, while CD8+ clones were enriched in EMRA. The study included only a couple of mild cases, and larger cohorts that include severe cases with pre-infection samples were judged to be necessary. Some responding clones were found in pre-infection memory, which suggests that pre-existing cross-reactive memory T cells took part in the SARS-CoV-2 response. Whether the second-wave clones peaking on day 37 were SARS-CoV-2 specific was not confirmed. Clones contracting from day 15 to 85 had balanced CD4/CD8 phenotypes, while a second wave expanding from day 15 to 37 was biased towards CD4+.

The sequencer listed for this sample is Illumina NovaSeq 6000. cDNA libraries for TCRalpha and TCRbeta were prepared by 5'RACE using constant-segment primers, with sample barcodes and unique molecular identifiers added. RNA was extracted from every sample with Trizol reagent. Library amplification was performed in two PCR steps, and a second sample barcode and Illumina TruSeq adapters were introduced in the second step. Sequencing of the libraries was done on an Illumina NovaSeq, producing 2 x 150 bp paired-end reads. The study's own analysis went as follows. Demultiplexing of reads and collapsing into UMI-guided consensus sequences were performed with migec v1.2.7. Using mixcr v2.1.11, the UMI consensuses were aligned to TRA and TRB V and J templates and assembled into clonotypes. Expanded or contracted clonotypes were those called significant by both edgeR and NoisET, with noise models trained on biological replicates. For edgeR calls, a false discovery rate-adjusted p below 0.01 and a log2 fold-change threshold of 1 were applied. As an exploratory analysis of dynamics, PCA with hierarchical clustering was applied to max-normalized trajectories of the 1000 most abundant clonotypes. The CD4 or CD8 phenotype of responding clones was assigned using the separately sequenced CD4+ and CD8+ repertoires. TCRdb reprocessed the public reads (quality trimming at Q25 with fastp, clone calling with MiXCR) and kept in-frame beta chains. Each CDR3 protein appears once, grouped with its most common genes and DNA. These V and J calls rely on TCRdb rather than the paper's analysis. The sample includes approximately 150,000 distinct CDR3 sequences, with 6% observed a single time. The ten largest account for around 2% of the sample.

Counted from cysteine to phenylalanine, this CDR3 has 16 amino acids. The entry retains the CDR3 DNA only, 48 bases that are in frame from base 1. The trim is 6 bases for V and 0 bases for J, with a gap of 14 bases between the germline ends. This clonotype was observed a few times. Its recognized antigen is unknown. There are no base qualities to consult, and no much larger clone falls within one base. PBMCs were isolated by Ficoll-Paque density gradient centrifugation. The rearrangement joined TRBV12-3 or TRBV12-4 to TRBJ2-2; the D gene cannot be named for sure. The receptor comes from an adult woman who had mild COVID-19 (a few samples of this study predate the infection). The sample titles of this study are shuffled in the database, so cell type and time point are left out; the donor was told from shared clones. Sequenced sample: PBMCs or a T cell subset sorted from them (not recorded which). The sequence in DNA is TGTGCCAGCAGAAAAGGGCACTTCTCGAACACCGGGGAGCTGTTTTTT. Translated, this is CASRKGHFSNTGELFF.